The 15 T cell receptor beta chains reported below all come from one sample, sequenced in a study of Ad26.COV2.S vaccination and SARS-CoV-2 variants. Treatment indicated: around 19 received Ad26.COV2.S at low or high dose, single or two shots; about 5 received placebo; per-sample allocation not given. Sample collection was performed on day 63 after the first vaccine or placebo injection. The protocol was immunoSEQ multiplex PCR, while the TCRdb copy is restricted to in-frame clones and leaves out a portion. The sample comprises about 350,000 clones, around nine tenths of which are singletons, and around a tenth rests with the top ten. The starting material was peripheral blood, obtained in a trial of Ad26.COV2.S vaccine versus placebo. The origin of the receptors is a person aged 18 to 65 who received the Ad26.COV2.S COVID-19 vaccine or a placebo.

The chain carries TRBV28 and TRBJ2-5; D unresolved. The CDR3 runs to 11 residues. Per the germline V gene, CDR1 is MDHEN and CDR2 is SYDVKM. Trimming removed 6 bases from V and 7 bases from J, with 9 bases in between. CDR3: CASSSSWTQYF. In DNA, the CDR3 is TGTGCCAGCAGCTCCAGTTGGACCCAGTACTTC. Variable domain in full (rest from reference TRBV28 and TRBJ2-5): DVKVTQSSRYLVKRTGEKVFLECVQDMDHENMFWYRQDPGLGLRLIYFSYDVKMKEKGDIPEGYSVSREKKERFSLILESASTNQTSMYLCASSSSWTQYFGPGTRLLVL.

The chain combines TRBV5-6 with TRBJ2-1, with 13 bases aligning to TRBD2. This CDR3 has 16 residues. Germline CDR1 and CDR2: SGHDT and YYEEEE. V shed 4 bases and J 2 bases; nucleotides not matched to a gene: 3. In DNA, the CDR3 is TGTGCCAGCAGCATACTAGCGGGGGGGCCCTACAATGAGCAGTTCTTC. Protein product: CASSILAGGPYNEQFF.

This chain joins TRBV7-9 and TRBJ1-5; D unresolved. The CDR3 loop spans 17 amino acids. Germline V gene lookup returns CDR1 SEHNR and CDR2 FQNEAQ (reference sequence). Trimming left V 4 bases short and J 4 bases short, with 20 bases between. CDR3 amino acids: CASSSPLFRGSNQPQHF. As DNA, the CDR3 is TGTGCCAGCAGCTCGCCCTTATTCCGGGGTTCAAATCAGCCCCAGCATTTT. Full variable domain (remainder filled in from reference TRBV7-9 and TRBJ1-5): DTGVSQNPRHKITKRGQNVTFRCDPISEHNRLYWYRQTLGQGPEFLTYFQNEAQLEKSRLLSDRFSAERPKGSFSTLEIQRTEQGDSAMYLCASSSPLFRGSNQPQHFGDGTRLSIL.

The chain carries TRBV24-1 and TRBJ2-7, with D perhaps TRBD2 (6 bases). CDR1 is KGHDR, CDR2 SFDVKD, per germline. This CDR3 comprises 13 residues. V was clipped by 7 bases and J by 5 bases, with 14 bases between them. CDR3 DNA sequence: TGTGCCACCAGCAAAGGAGGGATCAACGAGCAGTACTTC. Its translation: CATSKGGINEQYF.

This sequence joins TRBV14 and TRBJ2-7, with D tentatively TRBD1 (6 bases). V was clipped by 3 bases and J by 4 bases, with 16 bases between them. This CDR3 has 15 residues. Germline V lookup: CDR1 SGHDN, CDR2 FVKESK. The DNA of the CDR3 is TGTGCCAGCAGCCATCGATGGGGGCATATATACGAGCAGTACTTC. Translating it yields CASSHRWGHIYEQYF.

This sequence joins TRBV18 and TRBJ2-1, with 16 bases that match TRBD2. The CDR3 totals 16 residues. Trimming took 6 bases from V and 7 from J; bases not matched to a gene: 6. The V gene's germline CDR1 is KGHSH and CDR2 LQKENI. This CDR3 reads CASSGLAGGLGNEQFF. In DNA, the CDR3 is TGTGCCAGCTCGGGACTAGCGGGGGGGCTCGGAAATGAGCAGTTCTTC.

This chain connects TRBV6-2 or TRBV6-3 to TRBJ2-4; D is uncertain. The CDR3 spans 18 residues. CDR1 MNHEY and CDR2 SVGEGT come from the germline V gene. V shed 2 bases and J shed 2 bases, with 19 bases lying between them. The CDR3 DNA follows: TGTGCCAGCAGTTACGGCCGGGCTCCCGGGTTTACCAAAAACATTCAGTACTTC. Translated: CASSYGRAPGFTKNIQYF.

The rearrangement links TRBV19 to TRBJ1-4, with a tentative D call TRBD1 (5 bases). Germline assignment: CDR1 LNHDA and CDR2 SQIVND (reference sequence). Trimming took 9 bases from V and 1 from J, leaving 6 bases between them. The CDR3 runs to 12 residues. CDR3 DNA sequence: TGTGCCAGCAGGGAAACTAATGAAAAACTGTTTTTT. The encoded protein is CASRETNEKLFF.

V is TRBV28 and J is TRBJ1-1, with TRBD1 as a possible D gene (5 bases). Trimming took off 5 bases at V and 3 bases at J, with 13 bases between the two ends. Germline V gene sequence: CDR1 MDHEN, CDR2 SYDVKM. This CDR3 contains 14 residues. CDR3 sequence: CASSVAGGDTEAFF. The CDR3, as DNA: TGTGCCAGCAGTGTAGCGGGAGGGGACACTGAAGCTTTCTTT.

The chain links TRBV7-9 to TRBJ1-2; the match to TRBD1 covers 8 bases. V was clipped by 5 bases and J by 3 bases; unmatched bases: 2. In germline, CDR1 is SEHNR, CDR2 FQNEAQ (reference sequence). This CDR3 spans 13 amino acids. CDR3 coding DNA: TGTGCCAGCAGCCCACAGGGGGACTATGGCTACACCTTC. Translation: CASSPQGDYGYTF.

A single count supports this clone. The chain links TRBV18 to TRBJ2-5; a possible D gene is TRBD1 (6 bases). Germline V gene lookup returns CDR1 KGHSH and CDR2 LQKENI. Trimming cost V 1 base and J 7 bases, with 16 bases left between them. The length of the CDR3 is 15 residues. This CDR3 reads CASSPRGRGSGTQYF. The CDR3, as DNA: TGTGCCAGCTCACCACGGGGCAGGGGTTCGGGGACCCAGTACTTC.

J is TRBJ2-1 and V is TRBV11-1, with TRBD2 identical over 9 bases. CDR3 length: 15 residues. Germline values: CDR1 SGHAT, CDR2 FQDESV (reference sequence). V trimming: 6 bases; J trimming: 10 bases; junction bases outside the gene matches: 13. The CDR3 DNA reads as TGTGCCAGCAGTCAACCCGGGGGACTAGCTTACGAGCAGTTCTTC. This gives the protein CASSQPGGLAYEQFF.

This chain uses TRBV28 with TRBJ1-1, with D perhaps TRBD1 (6 bases). The germline V gene encodes CDR1 MDHEN and CDR2 SYDVKM. Trimming took off 4 bases at V and 0 bases at J, with 12 bases between the two ends. The CDR3 covers 15 residues. Written as DNA, the CDR3 is TGTGCCAGCAGTTCGGGGGGCGTCATGAACACTGAAGCTTTCTTT. Its protein is CASSSGGVMNTEAFF.

This chain uses TRBV30 with TRBJ2-7; 9 bases match TRBD2. The CDR3 runs 17 residues. Germline V gene lookup returns CDR1 GTSNPN and CDR2 SVGIG (reference sequence). Trimming cost V 3 bases and J 0 bases; bases outside gene matches: 12. This chain's CDR3 is CAWRLAGGLSSSYEQYF. The CDR3 DNA is TGTGCCTGGAGACTTGCGGGAGGGCTCTCGAGCTCCTACGAGCAGTACTTC.

The chain combines TRBV27 with TRBJ2-2; no clear D. Trimming removed 0 bases from V and 2 bases from J, with 7 bases in between. The CDR3 has 15 amino acids. Looked up from germline, CDR1 is MNHEY and CDR2 is SMNVEV (reference sequence). The CDR3 DNA reads as TGTGCCAGCAGTTTATCCAGAACAAACACCGGGGAGCTGTTTTTT. Amino acids: CASSLSRTNTGELFF.